What follows is one T cell receptor beta chain and its context. Its cognate antigen is unknown. Described time point: after neoadjuvant nivolumab, at surgical resection. The patients had HPV-negative, locally advanced oral cavity squamous cell carcinoma. Generated by immunoSEQ multiplex PCR, the TCRdb table keeps only in-frame clones and is missing some. Found here are 24,000 or so clones, 25% to 30% of them singletons; the top ten hold about 17%. CDR1 is MNHEY and CDR2 is SMNVEV in the germline V gene (reference sequence). V lost 6 bases and J lost 4, with 18 bases in between. This CDR3 contains 15 residues. The sample originates from a study of neoadjuvant anti-PD-1 for oral cavity cancer. Background on the study: Before surgery, most patients got three to four biweekly 3 mg/kg nivolumab doses. The study's findings and limits: Only a few patients per response group were TCR-analyzed; validation needed.

The starting material was tumor tissue, obtained after nivolumab (anti-PD-1) treatment. J is TRBJ1-2 and V is TRBV27, with no clear D. This clonotype was obtained from a person aged 35-79 years with oral cavity squamous cell carcinoma. The CDR3 DNA follows: TGTGCCAGCAGCCCAAATCAGTATTTCCCCTATGGCTACACCTTC. Its protein product is CASSPNQYFPYGYTF.